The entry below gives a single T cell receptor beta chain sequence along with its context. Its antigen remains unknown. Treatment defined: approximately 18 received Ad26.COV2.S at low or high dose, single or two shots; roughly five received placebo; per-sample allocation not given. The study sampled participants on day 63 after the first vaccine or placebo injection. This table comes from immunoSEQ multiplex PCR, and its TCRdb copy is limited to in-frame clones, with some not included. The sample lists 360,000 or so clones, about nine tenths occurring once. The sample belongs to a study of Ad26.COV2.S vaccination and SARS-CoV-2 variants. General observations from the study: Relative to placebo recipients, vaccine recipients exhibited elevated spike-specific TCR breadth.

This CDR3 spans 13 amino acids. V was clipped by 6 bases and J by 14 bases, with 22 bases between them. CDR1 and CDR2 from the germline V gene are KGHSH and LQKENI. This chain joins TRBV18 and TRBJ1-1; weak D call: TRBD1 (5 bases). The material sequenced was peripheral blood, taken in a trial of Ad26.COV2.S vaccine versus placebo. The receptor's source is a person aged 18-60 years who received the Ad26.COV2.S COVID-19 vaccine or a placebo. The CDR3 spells CASSPRDGEREFF. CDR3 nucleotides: TGTGCCAGCTCCCCGCGGGACGGCGAGAGGGAGTTCTTT.